The 32 T cell receptor beta chains given below trace back to one sample, sequenced in a study of early T cells in non-severe SARS-CoV-2 infection. TCRdb ran MiXCR on the 5' RACE reads and lists one entry per CDR3 protein. The sample records around 46,000 distinct CDR3 sequences, 9.5% to 13% being singletons. Sequenced sample: whole blood. Source of these receptors: an adult who was a healthcare worker with PCR-confirmed SARS-CoV-2 infection or an uninfected control (not recorded which).

This clonotype has ten or more counts. The gene calls are TRBV3-1 and TRBJ2-3; 14 positions agree with TRBD2. Germline V gene lookup returns CDR1 LGHDT and CDR2 YNNKEL (reference sequence). CDR3 size: 17 residues. Trimming at V came to 4 bases and at J to 6 bases, leaving 9 bases not matched to a gene. Written as DNA, the CDR3 is TGTGCCAGCAGCCTACAACCGGGACTAGCGGGAGCGGATACGCAGTATTTT. It translates to CASSLQPGLAGADTQYF.

This clonotype was observed at least ten times. The chain carries TRBV12-3 or TRBV12-4 and TRBJ2-3; no reliable D call. The CDR3 sequence is 12 residues long. The V end was cut by 7 bases, the J end by 1 base, with 6 bases between. The CDR3 DNA reads TGTGCCAGCATGTGGGGCACAGATACGCAGTATTTT. It specifies CASMWGTDTQYF.

This clonotype has a count of ten or more. The genes are TRBV6-2 or TRBV6-3 and TRBJ2-3, with 10 bases that match TRBD1. Germline V lookup: CDR1 MNHEY, CDR2 SVGEGT. Germline trimming cut 6 bases from V and 1 base from J; bases unmatched to any gene: 4. This CDR3 spans 15 amino acids. The CDR3 DNA sequence: TGTGCCAGCAGCAAGACAGGGGGCGGCACAGATACGCAGTATTTT. It is translated as CASSKTGGGTDTQYF.

This rearrangement joins TRBV28 to TRBJ1-2; no clear D. The CDR3 runs 13 residues. Germline assignment: CDR1 MDHEN and CDR2 SYDVKM. V lost 6 bases and J lost 2, with 10 bases in between. CDR3 loop: CASSLPGNYGYTF. The CDR3 DNA is TGTGCCAGCAGCCTCCCTGGGAACTATGGCTACACCTTC.

About this clonotype: Germline and junction disagree at one end, which may indicate a read error. V and J are TRBV11-1 and TRBJ2-4; TRBD2 matches at 14 bases. The CDR3 spans 14 residues. The germline V gene has CDR1 SGHAT and CDR2 FQDESV (reference sequence). In nucleotides, the CDR3 is TGTGCCAGCAGCTTAGCAGGGACTAGCGGGAGTTTGGACTTC. Protein sequence: CASSLAGTSGSLDF.

This clonotype was detected ten times or more. This rearrangement joins TRBV11-2 to TRBJ2-1; D is ambiguous. Germline CDR1 SGHAT, CDR2 FQNNGV. The length of the CDR3 is 14 residues. The V gene lost 5 bases and the J gene lost 4 bases, with 12 bases spanning the gap. CDR3 sequence reads: CASSLAGFYNEQFF. The CDR3 region has the DNA TGTGCCAGCAGCCTGGCCGGGTTTTACAATGAGCAGTTCTTC.

Points on this clonotype: A read error may explain this, as a much larger clone is one base away. The chain is built from TRBV11-2 and TRBJ2-5; no clear D. CDR1 SGHAT and CDR2 FQNNGV come from the germline V gene. The ends were cut back, 5 bases at V and 2 bases at J, with 9 bases in the middle. This CDR3 spans 13 amino acids. CDR3 region: CASSANRQETQYF. The CDR3, as DNA: TGTGCCAGCAGCGCGAACAGACAAGAGACCCAGTACTTC. The whole variable domain, filled in from reference TRBV11-2 and TRBJ2-5, reads EAGVAQSPRYKIIEKRQSVAFWCNPISGHATLYWYQQILGQGPKLLIQFQNNGVVDDSQLPKDRFSAERLKGVDSTLKIQPAKLEDSAVYLCASSANRQETQYFGPGTRLLVL.

The gene calls are TRBV30 and TRBJ1-1; D ambiguous. The CDR3 is made up of 14 amino acids. With 4 bases removed from V and 1 base from J, the gap between germline ends came to 13 bases. Germline CDR1 reads GTSNPN; CDR2 reads SVGIG (reference sequence). This chain's CDR3 is CAWNLGEGNTEAFF. The CDR3 DNA is TGTGCCTGGAATCTGGGCGAGGGGAACACTGAAGCTTTCTTT.

This clonotype was observed at least ten times. The chain links TRBV7-2 to TRBJ2-3; D possibly uses TRBD1 or TRBD2 (5 bases each). Trimming removed 5 bases at V and 6 bases at J, with 15 bases between. CDR3 length: 14 residues. Germline CDR1 and CDR2: SGHTA and FQGNSA. The chain's CDR3 is CASSPSLGVDTQYF. The DNA for the CDR3 is TGTGCCAGCAGCCCCTCACTAGGGGTGGATACGCAGTATTTT. The whole variable domain, remainder taken from reference TRBV7-2 and TRBJ2-3, is GAGVSQSPSNKVTEKGKDVELRCDPISGHTALYWYRQSLGQGLEFLIYFQGNSAPDKSGLPSDRFSAERTGGSVSTLTIQRTQQEDSAVYLCASSPSLGVDTQYFGPGTRLTVL.

The chain joins TRBV10-3 to TRBJ1-4, with 8 bases lining up with TRBD1. The germline V gene encodes CDR1 ENHRY and CDR2 SYGVKD. V dropped 2 bases and J dropped 6; count of bases not matched to a gene: 5. The CDR3 has 15 amino acids. The CDR3 is CAISERKGQDEKLFF. CDR3 bases: TGTGCCATCAGTGAGAGAAAGGGACAGGATGAAAAACTGTTTTTT.

This clonotype came up many times. The chain recombines TRBV10-1 with TRBJ2-1; maybe TRBD1 (5 bases). The CDR3 has 16 amino acids. CDR1 and CDR2 from the germline V gene are WNHNN and SYGVQD (reference sequence). V shed 6 bases and J shed 0 bases, with 15 bases lying between them. CDR3 sequence (DNA): TGCGCCAGCAGCCGCAGGGTGCCCCGCTCCTACAATGAGCAGTTCTTC. Protein product: CASSRRVPRSYNEQFF.

This clonotype was seen ten or more times. J is TRBJ2-7 and V is TRBV6-6; TRBD2 matches 14 bases. The CDR3 contains 16 residues. Germline V gives CDR1 MNHNY, CDR2 SVGAGI (reference sequence). With V trimmed by 6 bases and J by 5 bases, 9 bases remained unmatched. CDR3 DNA sequence: TGTGCCAGCAGGGATGGGACTAGCGGGAGATGGGACGAGCAGTACTTC. This sequence encodes CASRDGTSGRWDEQYF.

This clonotype was picked up many times. The rearrangement links TRBV7-8 to TRBJ1-5, with TRBD1 matching over 7 bases. In germline, CDR1 is SGHVS, CDR2 FQNEAQ. Trimming took 5 bases from V and 7 from J; bases not matched to a gene: 5. The CDR3 totals 13 residues. The CDR3 nucleotides read TGTGCCAGCAGCCGACAGGGATGGCAGCCCCAGCATTTT. Its translation: CASSRQGWQPQHF.

The gene calls are TRBV2 and TRBJ2-5; tentatively, D is TRBD1 (5 bases). The ends were cut back, 6 bases at V and 5 bases at J, with 10 bases in the middle. CDR1 is SNHLY and CDR2 is FYNNEI in the germline V gene. This CDR3 comprises 12 residues. The CDR3 DNA follows: TGTGCCAGCAGAGGGGATAGTGAGACCCAGTACTTC. It yields the protein CASRGDSETQYF.

Only a few counts were recorded for this clonotype. The V gene is TRBV10-1, the J gene TRBJ2-3; 8 bases are shared with TRBD1. Germline trimming cut 7 bases from V and 14 bases from J; bases unmatched to any gene: 11. This CDR3 comprises 12 residues. Germline V gene lookup returns CDR1 WNHNN and CDR2 SYGVQD (reference sequence). The CDR3 DNA is TGCGCCAGCAACTCCTGCCGGGACAGGTCGTATTTT. The encoded protein is CASNSCRDRSYF.

The rearrangement uses TRBV19 and TRBJ1-4; unclear D gene. CDR1 is LNHDA and CDR2 is SQIVND in the germline V gene (reference sequence). V lost 6 bases, J lost 0 bases, and 14 bases lay in between. The CDR3 contains 16 residues. The CDR3: CASRNSFVATNEKLFF. The CDR3 DNA reads TGTGCCAGTAGAAACAGCTTTGTGGCAACTAATGAAAAACTGTTTTTT.

A few counts support this clonotype. The CDR3 DNA reads TGCAGTGCCCCTCATATGGGGGCAAATAAACCGAATGAGCAGTTCTTC. Translation: CSAPHMGANKPNEQFF. J is TRBJ2-1 and V is TRBV20-1; D may be TRBD1 (6 bases). Germline V lookup: CDR1 DFQATT, CDR2 SNEGSKA (reference sequence). V lost 6 bases to trimming and J lost 7 bases, with 25 bases between them. The CDR3 is made up of 16 amino acids.

Turning to this clonotype: A much bigger clone sits one base away, suggesting this may be a read error. The chain couples TRBV19 to TRBJ1-1; D unclear. Looked up from germline, CDR1 is LNHDA and CDR2 is SQIVND (reference sequence). The CDR3 runs to 10 residues. The V and J ends lost 9 bases and 4 bases respectively, with 6 bases between them. The CDR3 loop reads CASMSTEAFF. The DNA of the CDR3 is TGTGCCAGCATGAGCACTGAAGCTTTCTTT. Full variable domain (remainder filled in from reference TRBV19 and TRBJ1-1): DGGITQSPKYLFRKEGQNVTLSCEQNLNHDAMYWYRQDPGQGLRLIYYSQIVNDFQKGDIAEGYSVSREKKESFPLTVTSAQKNPTAFYLCASMSTEAFFGQGTRLTVV.

This clonotype was counted ten times or more. This sequence joins TRBV6-2 or TRBV6-3 and TRBJ2-4; D remains unclear. The V end was cut by 11 bases, the J end by 7 bases, with 18 bases between. CDR1 and CDR2 from the germline V gene are MNHEY and SVGEGT. This CDR3 has 13 amino acids. The DNA of the CDR3 is TGTGCCCTTAAAGACTCATTACGGAACATTCAGTACTTC. Amino acids: CALKDSLRNIQYF.

The sample holds many counts of this clonotype. This sequence joins TRBV11-2 and TRBJ1-6; maybe TRBD1 (6 bases). Germline loops: CDR1 SGHAT, CDR2 FQNNGV. The CDR3 totals 15 residues. V lost 0 bases and J 8 bases, leaving 11 bases between the germline ends. The CDR3 region has the DNA TGTGCCAGCAGCTTAGAAGGGGGGTTGGATTCACCCCTCCACTTT. This sequence encodes CASSLEGGLDSPLHF.

Ten or more counts support this clonotype. The rearrangement uses TRBV18 and TRBJ2-4, with TRBD2 as a possible D gene (6 bases). From germline, CDR1 is KGHSH and CDR2 LQKENI. V was pared by 0 bases and J by 6 bases, with 6 bases between. This CDR3 region has 13 residues. In DNA form, the CDR3 reads TGTGCCAGCTCACCACCGGGAGGAAACATTCAGTACTTC. This sequence encodes CASSPPGGNIQYF. Complete variable domain (other parts from reference TRBV18 and TRBJ2-4): NAGVMQNPRHLVRRRGQEARLRCSPMKGHSHVYWYRQLPEEGLKFMVYLQKENIIDESGMPKERFSAEFPKEGPSILRIQQVVRGDSAAYFCASSPPGGNIQYFGAGTRLSVL.

This clonotype was detected ten times or more. The chain recombines TRBV20-1 with TRBJ1-5, with D tentatively TRBD1 (5 bases). V gave up 5 bases and J gave up 5 bases, with 16 bases separating them. The CDR3 totals 14 residues. Looked up from germline, CDR1 is DFQATT and CDR2 is SNEGSKA (reference sequence). The CDR3 sequence: CSAGGPWVDQPQHF. The CDR3 coding sequence is TGCAGTGCTGGGGGACCCTGGGTGGATCAGCCCCAGCATTTT.

The genes are TRBV28 and TRBJ1-2, with 7 bases identical to TRBD1. Germline trimming cut 3 bases from V and 4 bases from J; bases unmatched to any gene: 8. This CDR3 region has 15 residues. Looked up from germline, CDR1 is MDHEN and CDR2 is SYDVKM. In DNA form, the CDR3 reads TGTGCCAGCAGTTTTCAAAATCGGGACAGCTATGGCTACACCTTC. This codes for CASSFQNRDSYGYTF.

The rearrangement links TRBV7-3 to TRBJ2-1, with 8 bases fitting TRBD2. V dropped 0 bases and J dropped 3; count of bases not matched to a gene: 4. The CDR3 is 16 residues long. The germline V gene has CDR1 SGHTA and CDR2 FQGTGA. CDR3 protein: CASSLTRLAGYNEQFF. The CDR3 nucleotides read TGTGCCAGCAGCTTAACGCGGCTAGCGGGCTACAATGAGCAGTTCTTC.

This clonotype was counted at least ten times. The V and J genes are TRBV11-3 and TRBJ2-2, with TRBD1 matching 9 bases. Losses at the gene ends were 5 bases for V and 7 bases for J; bases not matched to a gene: 8. Germline lookup yields CDR1 SGHNT and CDR2 YENEEA. This CDR3 spans 15 amino acids. The CDR3 coding sequence is TGTGCCAGCAGCCCGGGACAGGGTCGCGGCGGGGAGCTGTTTTTT. Translation: CASSPGQGRGGELFF.

Comments on this clonotype: A much larger clone differs from this one at a single base, so this may be a read error. V gene TRBV7-2 combines with J gene TRBJ1-1; D is uncertain. CDR3 length equals 16 residues. CDR1 and CDR2 (germline): SGHTA, FQGNSA. In DNA form, the CDR3 reads TGTCCCAGCAGCTTAGGCCTACTAACAGCGAACACTGAAGCTTTCTTT. As protein: CPSSLGLLTANTEAFF. Based on the CDR3 plus reference TRBV7-2 and TRBJ1-1, the full variable domain is GAGVSQSPSNKVTEKGKDVELRCDPISGHTALYWYRQSLGQGLEFLIYFQGNSAPDKSGLPSDRFSAERTGGSVSTLTIQRTQQEDSAVYLCPSSLGLLTANTEAFFGQGTRLTVV.

The chain recombines TRBV20-1 with TRBJ2-7; 8 bases match TRBD1. Germline lookup yields CDR1 DFQATT and CDR2 SNEGSKA (reference sequence). CDR3 size: 14 residues. Losses at the gene ends were 3 bases for V and 2 bases for J; bases not matched to a gene: 6. CDR3 sequence reads: CSARRGRGPYEQYF. In DNA form, the CDR3 reads TGCAGTGCTAGGCGGGGCAGGGGGCCCTACGAGCAGTACTTC.

This clonotype was detected many times. The V call is TRBV28, the J call TRBJ2-6, with D possibly being TRBD1 (5 bases). The CDR3 spans 16 residues. Germline CDR1 and CDR2: MDHEN and SYDVKM. Between the trimmed V and J ends, which lost 5 bases and 0 bases, there was a span of 11 bases. DNA for the CDR3: TGTGCCAGCAGTGCGCCAGGGATCTCTGGGGCCAACGTCCTGACTTTC. It codes for CASSAPGISGANVLTF.

There are a few counts of this clonotype. DNA of the CDR3: TGCGCCAGCAGCTTGGCCTGGGGAGGGGACTATGGCTACACCTTC. It codes for CASSLAWGGDYGYTF. The chain combines TRBV5-1 with TRBJ1-2; the D gene is possibly TRBD1 (5 bases). Germline V gene lookup returns CDR1 SGHRS and CDR2 YFSETQ. The CDR3 covers 15 residues. V lost 0 bases and J lost 3, with 12 bases in between.

This clonotype has just a few counts. This chain uses TRBV28 with TRBJ2-7; no definite D call. The CDR3 is 12 residues long. Germline CDR1 is MDHEN and CDR2 is SYDVKM. V was trimmed by 7 bases and J by 0 bases, leaving 7 bases between them. This CDR3 reads CASNSDSYEQYF. The CDR3 coding sequence is TGTGCCAGCAACAGCGACTCCTACGAGCAGTACTTC.

Worth noting for this clonotype: This may be a read error, as it is one base from a much larger clone. The rearrangement joins TRBV28 to TRBJ2-2; D may be TRBD1 (6 bases). The CDR3 runs to 16 residues. Germline V gene lookup returns CDR1 MDHEN and CDR2 SYDVKM. The CDR3 region has the DNA TGTGCCACCAGTTTAGCCGGGACACGGAACACCGGGGAGCTGTTTTTT. Its translation is CATSLAGTRNTGELFF.

This clonotype came up a few times. This sequence joins TRBV20-1 and TRBJ2-7; D might be TRBD2 (6 bases). CDR3 length equals 15 residues. CDR1 is DFQATT and CDR2 is SNEGSKA in the germline V gene (reference sequence). Trimming removed 3 bases from V and 1 base from J, with 16 bases in between. CDR3 amino acids: CSARSSGGASYEQYF. The CDR3 bases are TGCAGTGCTAGGAGCTCCGGCGGGGCGTCCTACGAGCAGTACTTC.